Following are 27 T cell receptor beta chains from one sample sequenced in a study of blood T cell repertoires in COVID-19. Method: immunoSEQ multiplex PCR; TCRdb's copy keeps in-frame clones and lacks some. Found here are just over 350,000 clones, about 90% of them singletons; the top ten hold approximately 3.1%. The sample taken for sequencing was PBMCs or T cells enriched from blood (not recorded which). Source of these receptors: a woman aged 30 to 39 who had recovered from COVID-19.

This sequence joins TRBV3-1 (or the pseudogene TRBV3-2) and TRBJ1-5; D gene unclear. Trimming removed 0 bases from V and 7 bases from J, with 13 bases in between. The CDR3 totals 15 residues. Germline CDR1 and CDR2: LGHDT and YNNKEL (reference sequence). The CDR3 loop is CASSQEGGRRQPQHF. In nucleotides, the CDR3 is TGTGCCAGCAGCCAAGAAGGAGGGAGAAGACAGCCCCAGCATTTT.

This clone was counted only a few times. The chain uses TRBV4-1 and TRBJ2-1, with 14 bases lining up with TRBD2. This CDR3 comprises 18 residues. The germline CDR1 and CDR2 sequences are MGHRA and YSYEKL. Germline trimming cut 1 base from V and 2 bases from J; bases unmatched to any gene: 4. CDR3 region: CASSQGGLAGATYNEQFF. CDR3 in DNA: TGCGCCAGCAGCCAAGGGGGACTAGCGGGGGCCACCTACAATGAGCAGTTCTTC.

The gene calls are TRBV7-2 and TRBJ1-5; D is unclear. The CDR3 has 14 residues. V was pared by 4 bases and J by 0 bases, with 7 bases between. Germline lookup yields CDR1 SGHTA and CDR2 FQGNSA. The CDR3 spells CASSSGDSNQPQHF. CDR3 bases: TGTGCCAGCAGCTCCGGAGATAGCAATCAGCCCCAGCATTTT.

The chain links TRBV30 to TRBJ1-5, with unresolved D. CDR1 and CDR2 (germline): GTSNPN, SVGIG (reference sequence). The V end lost 2 bases, the J end lost 7 bases, and 9 bases lay between the germline ends. The CDR3 is made up of 12 amino acids. Here the CDR3 DNA reads TGTGCCTGGAGTCTAGCCCCCCAGCCCCAGCATTTT. The encoded protein is CAWSLAPQPQHF.

The chain has TRBV18 and TRBJ1-1; the match to TRBD1 covers 10 bases. There are 15 residues in the CDR3. J was trimmed by 5 bases and V by 4 bases; bases with no gene match: 7. Germline V lookup: CDR1 KGHSH, CDR2 LQKENI. The CDR3 protein is CASSRQGQGYTEAFF. The CDR3 nucleotides are TGTGCCAGCTCACGCCAGGGACAGGGGTATACTGAAGCTTTCTTT.

The chain employs TRBV30 and TRBJ1-2; possible D gene TRBD1, 5 bases. The length of the CDR3 is 16 residues. Trimming took off 2 bases at V and 3 bases at J, with 19 bases between the two ends. The germline V gene encodes CDR1 GTSNPN and CDR2 SVGIG (reference sequence). The CDR3 spells CAWSLNWGLKDYGYTF. The CDR3 coding sequence is TGTGCCTGGAGTTTAAATTGGGGACTCAAGGACTATGGCTACACCTTC.

Concerning this clone: Relative to the germline gene, one junction end is altered; a read error may explain this. This rearrangement joins TRBV2 to TRBJ1-4; D gene ambiguous. The CDR3 length is 13 residues. The germline gives CDR1 SNHLY, CDR2 FYNNEI. The CDR3 is CASRWNSNGKLFF. The CDR3 DNA follows: TGTGCCAGCAGGTGGAACAGTAATGGAAAACTGTTTTTT.

The chain links TRBV29-1 to TRBJ2-7; 7 bases are a match to TRBD1. CDR1 SQVTM and CDR2 ANQGSEA come from the germline V gene. The trim removed 1 base at V and 0 bases at J, leaving 6 bases unmatched. The CDR3 contains 15 residues. The CDR3 sequence: CSVEGPGQSSYEQYF. The CDR3 DNA is TGCAGCGTTGAAGGACCGGGACAGAGCTCCTACGAGCAGTACTTC.

V gene TRBV3-1 (or the pseudogene TRBV3-2) combines with J gene TRBJ2-7, with TRBD1 as a possible D gene (5 bases). Germline CDR1 and CDR2: LGHDT and YNNKEL (reference sequence). V lost 0 bases and J lost 0, with 12 bases in between. The CDR3 contains 16 residues. This CDR3 reads CASSQEGQGGSYEQYF. CDR3 nucleotide sequence: TGTGCCAGCAGCCAAGAGGGGCAGGGTGGCTCCTACGAGCAGTACTTC.

The V call is TRBV9, the J call TRBJ2-7; D possibly corresponds to TRBD1 (6 bases). V shed 0 bases and J shed 4 bases, with 14 bases lying between them. The CDR3 runs 15 residues. Germline V gene sequence: CDR1 SGDLS, CDR2 YYNGEE. The CDR3 nucleotides are TGTGCCAGCAGCGTAGAGCTGGGGGCCGGATACGAGCAGTACTTC. This encodes CASSVELGAGYEQYF.

There are a few counts of this clone. V is TRBV6-2 or TRBV6-3 and J is TRBJ2-7; the D gene is possibly TRBD2 (6 bases). Germline-derived CDR1 and CDR2 are MNHEY and SVGEGT. Deletions cut 2 bases from V and 1 base from J, with 6 bases between. The CDR3 totals 13 residues. CDR3 loop: CASSYGGSYEQYF. DNA for the CDR3: TGTGCCAGCAGTTACGGAGGGTCCTACGAGCAGTACTTC.

The DNA for the CDR3 is TGTGCCAGCAGCCCTCGACTTAATTCACCCCTCCACTTT. Amino acids: CASSPRLNSPLHF. The gene calls are TRBV7-9 and TRBJ1-6, with D uncertain. Trimming removed 5 bases from V and 6 bases from J, with 8 bases in between. Germline values: CDR1 SEHNR, CDR2 FQNEAQ (reference sequence). The CDR3 spans 13 residues.

The rearrangement uses TRBV7-8 and TRBJ2-7; no clear D gene. Germline V lookup: CDR1 SGHVS, CDR2 FQNEAQ. The V end lost 2 bases, the J end lost 0 bases, and 8 bases lay between the germline ends. This CDR3 comprises 14 residues. The DNA of the CDR3 is TGTGCCAGCAGCTTATCCCGTAGCTCCTACGAGCAGTACTTC. Its translation is CASSLSRSSYEQYF.

This chain uses TRBV21-1 with TRBJ2-3; the D call TRBD2 from the table was never checked on the DNA. TRBV21-1 is a listed pseudogene. The CDR3 is made up of 15 amino acids. The CDR3 DNA reads TGTGCCAGCAGCAAAAAAGCGGGAGGTCCAGATACGCAGTATTTT. It specifies CASSKKAGGPDTQYF.

The chain carries TRBV28 and TRBJ1-2; 7 nucleotides agree with TRBD1. In germline, CDR1 is MDHEN, CDR2 SYDVKM. The CDR3 is 15 amino acids. V trimming: 7 bases; J trimming: 8 bases; junction bases outside the gene matches: 16. Here the CDR3 reads CASNLPSRGSDGYTF. The CDR3 DNA is TGTGCCAGCAATCTTCCCTCCAGGGGGTCGGACGGCTACACCTTC.

V gene TRBV15 combines with J gene TRBJ2-3; 14 bases fit TRBD2. J gave up 6 bases and V 1 base, and 12 bases lay outside the gene matches. The CDR3 spans 19 residues. The germline gives CDR1 LNHNV, CDR2 YYDKDF (reference sequence). The CDR3 reads CATSRGGMTSGGEGDTQYF. In DNA form, the CDR3 reads TGTGCCACCAGCAGAGGAGGAATGACTAGCGGGGGGGAAGGGGATACGCAGTATTTT. Looking up the rest from reference TRBV15 and TRBJ2-3 gives the full variable domain: DAMVIQNPRYQVTQFGKPVTLSCSQTLNHNVMYWYQQKSSQAPKLLFHYYDKDFNNEADTPDNFQSRRPNTSFCFLDIRSPGLGDTAMYLCATSRGGMTSGGEGDTQYFGPGTRLTVL.

The chain is built from TRBV27 and TRBJ2-7, with a tentative D call TRBD1 (6 bases). The length of the CDR3 is 13 residues. Deletions cut 6 bases from V and 7 bases from J, with 16 bases between. Germline V gives CDR1 MNHEY, CDR2 SMNVEV (reference sequence). DNA of the CDR3: TGTGCCAGCAGGTTTACCTCAGGGGTAGAGCAGTACTTC. Translating it yields CASRFTSGVEQYF.

V gene TRBV5-1 combines with J gene TRBJ1-1, with D tentatively TRBD1 (5 bases). V lost 1 base to trimming and J lost 3 bases, with 16 bases between them. Germline V gives CDR1 SGHRS, CDR2 YFSETQ. The CDR3 covers 16 residues. The CDR3 region has the DNA TGCGCCAGCAGCTTGACGGCCAGGGTTTATTACACTGAAGCTTTCTTT. As protein: CASSLTARVYYTEAFF.

V is TRBV13 and J is TRBJ2-7, with D possibly being TRBD1 (6 bases). This CDR3 has 17 amino acids. V lost 5 bases and J 3 bases, leaving 23 bases between the germline ends. CDR1 is PRHDT, CDR2 FYEKMQ, per germline (reference sequence). In DNA form, the CDR3 reads TGTGCCAGCAGCGCACGGACAGTCGGCCCTACCGTCTACGAGCAGTACTTC. It yields the protein CASSARTVGPTVYEQYF.

This clone was detected once. The chain couples TRBV13 to TRBJ2-5, with 8 bases that match TRBD1. Germline V lookup: CDR1 PRHDT, CDR2 FYEKMQ (reference sequence). The V segment lost 3 bases and the J segment 5 bases; nucleotides outside the gene matches: 8. The CDR3 extends over 15 amino acids. The CDR3 loop is CASSFFSGGDETQYF. For the CDR3, the DNA is TGTGCCAGCAGCTTTTTTTCAGGGGGCGATGAGACCCAGTACTTC. Looking up the rest from reference TRBV13 and TRBJ2-5 gives the full variable domain: AAGVIQSPRHLIKEKRETATLKCYPIPRHDTVYWYQQGPGQDPQFLISFYEKMQSDKGSIPDRFSAQQFSDYHSELNMSSLELGDSALYFCASSFFSGGDETQYFGPGTRLLVL.

The chain uses TRBV28 and TRBJ1-5; D unclear. The germline V gene has CDR1 MDHEN and CDR2 SYDVKM. This CDR3 is 16 amino acids long. V lost 6 bases and J lost 3, with 18 bases in between. The DNA for the CDR3 is TGTGCCAGCAGCCCGCGACGCGGTCCCCTCAATCAGCCCCAGCATTTT. This translates into CASSPRRGPLNQPQHF.

This clone has only a few counts. The chain has TRBV6-5 and TRBJ2-7, with D perhaps TRBD1 (5 bases). V shed 6 bases and J shed 5 bases, with 11 bases lying between them. This CDR3 is 12 amino acids long. Germline CDR1 MNHEY, CDR2 SVGAGI. The CDR3 bases are TGTGCCAGCAGGGACACCGCCAACGAGCAGTACTTC. Its protein product is CASRDTANEQYF.

The genes are TRBV2 and TRBJ2-2; D perhaps matches TRBD2 (5 bases). Germline CDR1 reads SNHLY; CDR2 reads FYNNEI. Between the trimmed V and J ends, which lost 6 bases and 0 bases, there was a span of 14 bases. CDR3 size: 16 residues. CDR3 bases: TGTGCCAGCAGCCTAGACTATACCGCGAACACCGGGGAGCTGTTTTTT. This gives the protein CASSLDYTANTGELFF.

This CDR3 is CASSQDSANTGELFF. The CDR3 DNA reads as TGCGCCAGCAGTCAGGACAGCGCGAACACCGGGGAGCTGTTTTTT. This rearrangement joins TRBV4-1 to TRBJ2-2; D might be TRBD1 (6 bases). Germline-derived CDR1 and CDR2 are MGHRA and YSYEKL. There are 15 residues in the CDR3. The V end was cut by 6 bases, the J end by 0 bases, with 11 bases between.

This clone was detected only once. The V gene is TRBV5-1, the J gene TRBJ1-3; D unclear. Germline CDR1 reads SGHRS; CDR2 reads YFSETQ. V was trimmed by 5 bases and J by 0 bases, leaving 21 bases between them. The CDR3 contains 18 residues. CDR3 loop: CASSLIAAGSGSGNTIYF. DNA of the CDR3: TGCGCCAGCAGTCTAATTGCCGCGGGAAGTGGCTCTGGAAACACCATATATTTT.

The V gene is TRBV14, the J gene TRBJ2-1; TRBD2 matches at 9 bases. Per germline, CDR1 SGHDN and CDR2 FVKESK. The CDR3 runs to 15 residues. The J segment lost 6 bases and the V segment lost 4 bases, leaving 7 bases of the junction unmatched. Written as DNA, the CDR3 is TGTGCCAGCAGCCTTCTAGCGGGATTGAGCAATGAGCAGTTCTTC. As protein: CASSLLAGLSNEQFF.

This clone has a handful of counts. The V gene is TRBV11-2, the J gene TRBJ2-7, with 8 nucleotides matching TRBD2. The J segment lost 2 bases and the V segment lost 1 base, leaving 1 base of the junction unmatched. Germline CDR1 SGHAT, CDR2 FQNNGV. This CDR3 has 14 amino acids. CDR3 amino acids: CASSLAGGTYEQYF. CDR3 coding DNA: TGTGCCAGCAGCTTAGCGGGGGGGACCTACGAGCAGTACTTC. Based on the CDR3 plus reference TRBV11-2 and TRBJ2-7, the full variable domain is EAGVAQSPRYKIIEKRQSVAFWCNPISGHATLYWYQQILGQGPKLLIQFQNNGVVDDSQLPKDRFSAERLKGVDSTLKIQPAKLEDSAVYLCASSLAGGTYEQYFGPGTRLTVT.